This T cell receptor beta chain is drawn from a study of radiotherapy plus CTLA-4 blockade in lung cancer. Sequencing used immunoSEQ multiplex PCR; TCRdb keeps in-frame clones, though not all of them. Of under 55,000 clones in the sample, 75% to 90% are singletons; the top ten hold 2.5% to 4%. The specimen comprised peripheral blood, sampled from a patient treated with radiotherapy plus ipilimumab. The source of this sequence is a human donor with non-small cell lung cancer who had stable disease on radiotherapy plus ipilimumab.

CDR3 sequence (DNA): TGCAGTGCTCCAATCAATGAGCAGTTCTTC. Residues: CSAPINEQFF. The chain employs TRBV20-1 and TRBJ2-1, with D hard to call. The V gene's germline CDR1 is DFQATT and CDR2 SNEGSKA (reference sequence). The CDR3 covers 10 residues. Trimming removed 5 bases from V and 6 bases from J, with 5 bases in between.